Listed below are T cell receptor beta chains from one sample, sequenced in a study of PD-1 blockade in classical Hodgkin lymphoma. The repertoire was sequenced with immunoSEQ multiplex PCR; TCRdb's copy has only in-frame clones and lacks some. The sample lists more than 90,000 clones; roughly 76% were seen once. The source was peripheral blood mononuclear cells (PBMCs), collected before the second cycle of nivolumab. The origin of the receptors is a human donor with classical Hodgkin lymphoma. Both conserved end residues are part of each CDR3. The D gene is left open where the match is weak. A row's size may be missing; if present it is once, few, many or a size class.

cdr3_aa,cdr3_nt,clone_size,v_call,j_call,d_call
CASVAGEYYNEGQFF,TGTGCCAGCGTAGCGGGAGAGTACTACAATGAGGGGCAGTTCTTC,once,TRBV11-1,TRBJ2-1,TRBD2
CASSQDWGLGEKLFF,TGTGCCAGCAGCCAAGATTGGGGGTTGGGTGAAAAACTGTTTTTT,-,TRBV4-2,TRBJ1-4,-
CASSPGSVKNEQYF,TGTGCCAGCAGCCCGGGGTCGGTGAAGAACGAGCAGTACTTC,-,TRBV11-2,TRBJ2-7,-
CASSRQETQYF,TGTGCCAGCAGTCGCCAAGAGACCCAGTACTTC,-,TRBV6-5,TRBJ2-5,-
CASSPSGSSTDTQYF,TGTGCCAGCAGCCCGAGCGGGTCAAGCACAGATACGCAGTATTTT,many,TRBV7-9,TRBJ2-3,-
CASSPSGTGVNNEQFF,TGTGCCAGCAGTCCTTCCGGGACAGGGGTTAACAATGAGCAGTTCTTC,-,TRBV28,TRBJ2-1,TRBD1
CASSVAIEGRNEQYF,TGTGCCAGCAGCGTAGCAATCGAGGGAAGGAACGAGCAGTACTTC,-,TRBV9,TRBJ2-7,-
CASSLFRGAGEQYF,TGTGCCAGCAGCTTGTTCCGGGGCGCTGGGGAGCAGTACTTC,-,TRBV5-8,TRBJ2-7,-
CASSLWGQGWGYTF,TGTGCCAGCAGTTTATGGGGACAGGGTTGGGGCTACACCTTC,-,TRBV27,TRBJ1-2,TRBD1
CASSVSGDRGTEAFF,TGTGCCAGCAGCGTATCGGGGGACAGGGGCACTGAAGCTTTCTTT,once,TRBV9,TRBJ1-1,TRBD1
CASSLRGQSSYEQYF,TGTGCCAGCAGCTTACGGGGGCAGAGCTCCTACGAGCAGTACTTC,once,TRBV7-9,TRBJ2-7,-
CASSSGLAGTGELFF,TGCGCCAGCAGCTCTGGACTAGCGGGCACCGGGGAGCTGTTTTTT,-,TRBV5-1,TRBJ2-2,TRBD2
CASSTRDYSSYNEQFF,TGTGCCAGCAGCACCCGGGACTACAGCTCCTACAATGAGCAGTTCTTC,-,TRBV5-5,TRBJ2-1,TRBD2
CASSLRGTQYF,TGTGCCAGCAGTCTTCGGGGGACCCAGTACTTC,-,TRBV2,TRBJ2-5,-
CASSRPLAGAYNEQFF,TGTGCCAGCAGCCGTCCCCTAGCGGGAGCTTACAATGAGCAGTTCTTC,-,TRBV6-6,TRBJ2-1,TRBD2
CASSLGRLNEQFF,TGTGCCAGCAGCTTAGGTAGGCTCAATGAGCAGTTCTTC,-,TRBV7-2,TRBJ2-1,-
CASRGRGQGSGNEQYF,TGTGCCAGTAGGGGCAGAGGACAGGGTTCAGGCAACGAGCAGTACTTC,-,TRBV19,TRBJ2-7,TRBD1
CASSRRVSGSHEQYF,TGTGCCAGCAGCAGACGGGTTAGCGGGAGTCACGAGCAGTACTTC,-,TRBV11-2,TRBJ2-7,TRBD2
CSVEEISNTEAFF,TGCAGCGTTGAAGAAATCTCGAACACTGAAGCTTTCTTT,-,TRBV29-1,TRBJ1-1,-
CASSLDRPATNEKLFF,TGCGCCAGCAGCCTGGACAGGCCTGCAACTAATGAAAAACTGTTTTTT,-,TRBV5-1,TRBJ1-4,TRBD1
CASSLGVRRTDTQYF,TGTGCCAGCAGCCTAGGGGTGCGGAGGACAGATACGCAGTATTTT,-,TRBV6-5,TRBJ2-3,-
CASRPDGKNYGYTF,TGTGCCAGCAGACCGGACGGCAAAAACTATGGCTACACCTTC,once,TRBV25-1,TRBJ1-2,-
CASSSVGSNYGYTF,TGTGCCAGTAGCTCCGTGGGCTCTAACTATGGCTACACCTTC,many,TRBV19,TRBJ1-2,-